This entry lists 28 T cell receptor beta chains sequenced from one sample in a study of neurological immune-mediated disorders. TCRdb ran MiXCR on the 5' RACE reads and lists one entry per CDR3 protein. The sample lists about 120,000 distinct CDR3 sequences, 3% to 3.5% occurring once. The specimen sequenced was PBMCs. Receptor source: a woman in her twenties or thirties with multiple sclerosis.

The sample holds many counts of this clonotype. V and J are TRBV12-3 or TRBV12-4 and TRBJ1-5; D is ambiguous. The CDR3 is 11 amino acids. Trimming took off 5 bases at V and 3 bases at J, with 2 bases between the two ends. CDR3 in amino acids: CASSVNQPQHF. DNA for the CDR3: TGTGCCAGCAGTGTCAATCAGCCCCAGCATTTT.

J is TRBJ2-7 and V is TRBV5-5; 9 bases are shared with TRBD1. This CDR3 spans 15 amino acids. The V and J ends lost 0 bases and 2 bases, in that order; junction bases with no gene match: 3. Germline lookup yields CDR1 SGHKS and CDR2 YYEKEE (reference sequence). The CDR3 DNA is TGTGCCAGCAGCTTGGGACAGGGGGGCCCCTACGAGCAGTACTTC. Translated, it gives CASSLGQGGPYEQYF.

This clonotype has just a few counts. The J gene is TRBJ2-5, the V gene TRBV5-1, with D tentatively TRBD2 (6 bases). The CDR3 loop spans 16 amino acids. Trimming took off 6 bases at V and 1 base at J, with 19 bases between the two ends. Germline CDR1 and CDR2: SGHRS and YFSETQ. CDR3 sequence: CASMGGDGGIQETQYF. The CDR3 DNA follows: TGCGCCAGCATGGGCGGGGACGGGGGTATCCAAGAGACCCAGTACTTC.

This clonotype was seen at least ten times. This CDR3 is CASSLERGAKLFF. The CDR3 nucleotides read TGTGCCAGCAGCTTAGAACGAGGGGCAAAACTGTTTTTT. V and J are TRBV7-2 and TRBJ1-4, with D possibly being TRBD1 (5 bases). From germline, CDR1 is SGHTA and CDR2 FQGNSA. The CDR3 contains 13 residues. Trimming removed 1 base from V and 10 bases from J, with 10 bases in between.

This clonotype came up many times. This chain links TRBV5-6 with TRBJ2-4; 9 bases match TRBD1. J lost 7 bases, V lost 4 bases, and 3 bases had no gene match. Germline V gives CDR1 SGHDT, CDR2 YYEEEE. This CDR3 has 13 amino acids. The CDR3 spells CASSGTGINIQYF. The CDR3, as DNA: TGTGCCAGCAGCGGGACAGGGATCAACATTCAGTACTTC.

This clonotype was counted at least ten times. The J gene is TRBJ1-2, the V gene TRBV6-6; no reliable D call. Germline CDR1 is MNHNY and CDR2 is SVGAGI (reference sequence). CDR3 length equals 15 residues. Between the trimmed V and J ends, which lost 7 bases and 7 bases, there was a span of 22 bases. The CDR3 nucleotides are TGTGCCAGCACCTCCACTGACAAGGGCGCGGTTGGCTACACCTTC. This encodes CASTSTDKGAVGYTF.

This clonotype has at least ten counts. The genes are TRBV9 and TRBJ2-1; possible D gene TRBD1, 5 bases. Germline V gives CDR1 SGDLS, CDR2 YYNGEE. Trimming shortened V by 3 bases and J by 0 bases, and 13 bases separated the two germline ends. CDR3 size: 16 residues. In DNA, the CDR3 is TGTGCCAGCAGCGGGCCGACAGACAGCTCCTACAATGAGCAGTTCTTC. This codes for CASSGPTDSSYNEQFF.

This clonotype was detected many times. The chain combines TRBV5-6 with TRBJ2-2; a possible D gene is TRBD1 (6 bases). The V gene lost 5 bases and the J gene lost 7 bases, with 12 bases spanning the gap. The CDR3 contains 13 residues. Germline lookup yields CDR1 SGHDT and CDR2 YYEEEE. CDR3: CASRTGQYGELFF. The DNA of the CDR3 is TGTGCCAGCAGGACTGGACAGTACGGGGAGCTGTTTTTT.

This clonotype has just a few counts. The chain uses TRBV11-2 and TRBJ2-3, with D tentatively TRBD2 (5 bases). CDR1 and CDR2 (germline): SGHAT, FQNNGV. CDR3 length equals 14 residues. V was shortened by 6 bases and J by 1 base, with 11 bases between the two germline ends. CDR3 sequence reads: CASRRVGGTDTQYF. The CDR3 DNA reads TGTGCCAGCAGAAGGGTCGGGGGCACAGATACGCAGTATTTT.

This clonotype showed up many times. The gene calls are TRBV19 and TRBJ1-2; 8 bases map to TRBD1. Germline CDR1 reads LNHDA; CDR2 reads SQIVND (reference sequence). This CDR3 spans 14 amino acids. The J segment lost 5 bases and the V segment lost 5 bases, leaving 7 bases of the junction unmatched. The CDR3 spells CASSLDRVAYGYTF. The CDR3 DNA sequence: TGTGCCAGTAGTCTGGACAGGGTGGCGTATGGCTACACCTTC.

This clonotype has at least ten counts. The chain carries TRBV6-5 and TRBJ2-1; D is unclear. Germline V gene sequence: CDR1 MNHEY, CDR2 SVGAGI. The CDR3 covers 17 residues. V lost 6 bases, J lost 7 bases, and 25 bases lay in between. The CDR3 loop is CASSPWVAETVGNEQFF. The CDR3, as DNA: TGTGCCAGCAGCCCCTGGGTTGCGGAGACTGTGGGTAATGAGCAGTTCTTC.

This clonotype was observed at least ten times. This rearrangement joins TRBV20-1 to TRBJ2-2; D is unclear. There are 13 residues in the CDR3. With 7 bases removed from V and 6 bases from J, the gap between germline ends came to 15 bases. Germline V gene sequence: CDR1 DFQATT, CDR2 SNEGSKA (reference sequence). DNA for the CDR3: TGCAGTGTCCGAGAGGTCGGTTCCGGGGAGCTGTTTTTT. It is translated as CSVREVGSGELFF.

The table lists this clonotype with a few counts. It may be a read error: a sequence one base away is much more abundant. For the CDR3, the DNA is TGTGCCAGCAGACCAGGACCTGGGGGGTCCAATGCGCAGTTCTTC. Its translation: CASRPGPGGSNAQFF. V gene TRBV7-2 combines with J gene TRBJ2-1; TRBD2 is a possible D gene (6 bases). CDR1 is SGHTA and CDR2 is FQGNSA in the germline V gene. There are 15 residues in the CDR3.

This clonotype has a count of ten or more. The chain employs TRBV5-6 and TRBJ1-6; a weak D match, TRBD1 (5 bases). V lost 2 bases and J lost 5, with 14 bases in between. The CDR3 is 16 residues long. Germline CDR1 reads SGHDT; CDR2 reads YYEEEE. CDR3 loop: CASSFFGGIHNSPLHF. The DNA of the CDR3 is TGTGCCAGCAGCTTTTTCGGGGGGATTCATAATTCACCCCTCCACTTT.

Ten or more counts support this clonotype. The chain joins TRBV5-6 to TRBJ2-7; 9 positions match TRBD1. This CDR3 contains 15 residues. J was trimmed by 4 bases and V by 2 bases; bases with no gene match: 7. Per germline, CDR1 SGHDT and CDR2 YYEEEE. CDR3 sequence: CASSFRGTGKYEQYF. The DNA for the CDR3 is TGTGCCAGCAGCTTCCGCGGGACAGGGAAATACGAGCAGTACTTC.

The table lists this clonotype with a count of one. This chain connects TRBV12-3 or TRBV12-4 to TRBJ2-7, with D unclear. The CDR3 is 13 amino acids. V gave up 1 base and J gave up 3 bases, with 7 bases separating them. The CDR3 spells CASSLGMGYEQYF. The CDR3 coding sequence is TGTGCCAGCAGTTTAGGCATGGGCTACGAGCAGTACTTC.

This clonotype has ten or more counts. The CDR3 spells CASSFGVINTEAFF. CDR3 in DNA: TGTGCCAGCAGTTTCGGGGTCATTAACACTGAAGCTTTCTTT. The chain couples TRBV12-3 or TRBV12-4 to TRBJ1-1; D not certain. V shed 3 bases and J shed 2 bases, with 10 bases lying between them. The CDR3 runs to 14 residues.

This clonotype was counted ten times or more. This sequence joins TRBV5-1 and TRBJ1-1, with 8 positions matching TRBD1. Germline V CDR1 and CDR2: SGHRS, YFSETQ. The CDR3 extends over 15 amino acids. Trimming removed 4 bases from V and 1 base from J; junction bases left unmatched: 6. CDR3 in amino acids: CASSPRQGRNTEAFF. The CDR3 coding sequence is TGCGCCAGCAGCCCCCGACAGGGGAGGAACACTGAAGCTTTCTTT.

This clonotype was counted ten times or more. V gene TRBV7-8 combines with J gene TRBJ2-1; 9 bases line up with TRBD2. The CDR3 spans 18 residues. The V gene's germline CDR1 is SGHVS and CDR2 FQNEAQ. J gave up 7 bases and V 1 base, and 14 bases lay outside the gene matches. CDR3 in amino acids: CASSLVLIGTSSLNEQFF. In nucleotides, the CDR3 is TGTGCCAGCAGCTTAGTACTTATAGGGACTAGCAGCTTAAATGAGCAGTTCTTC.

This clonotype appeared many times. V is TRBV6-5 and J is TRBJ2-4; no definite D call. Germline V gene data show CDR1 as MNHEY and CDR2 as SVGAGI. V lost 6 bases, J lost 0 bases, and 18 bases lay in between. The CDR3 is 17 amino acids. The CDR3 region has the DNA TGTGCCAGCAGGCCCTTGCCCCGACTCCAAGCCAAAAACATTCAGTACTTC. Its protein is CASRPLPRLQAKNIQYF.

The table lists this clonotype with many counts. The chain employs TRBV20-1 and TRBJ1-3, with a weak D call TRBD1 (6 bases). V was pared by 6 bases and J by 0 bases, with 9 bases between. In germline, CDR1 is DFQATT, CDR2 SNEGSKA (reference sequence). The CDR3 has 13 residues. CDR3: CSAGGVSGNTIYF. The CDR3 nucleotides are TGCAGTGCAGGGGGGGTCTCTGGAAACACCATATATTTT.

The table lists this clonotype with many counts. This rearrangement joins TRBV13 to TRBJ2-7; 7 positions agree with TRBD1. Losses at the gene ends were 5 bases for V and 0 bases for J; bases not matched to a gene: 13. The V gene's germline CDR1 is PRHDT and CDR2 FYEKMQ (reference sequence). CDR3 length: 17 residues. The CDR3 is CASSRIDLRDSSYEQYF. DNA of the CDR3: TGTGCCAGCAGCCGAATAGACCTAAGGGACAGCTCCTACGAGCAGTACTTC.

The chain carries TRBV20-1 and TRBJ1-1; no clear D. The CDR3 consists of 14 residues. Deletions cut 0 bases from V and 4 bases from J, with 12 bases between. Germline V lookup: CDR1 DFQATT, CDR2 SNEGSKA (reference sequence). The CDR3 is CSARDMGNPTEAFF. The CDR3 region has the DNA TGCAGTGCTAGAGATATGGGTAACCCCACTGAAGCTTTCTTT.

This clonotype was detected ten times or more. The CDR3 bases are TGTGCCAGCAGCTTCGGATGGGGCGGGGGACGTTTAGATACGCAGTATTTT. Protein sequence: CASSFGWGGGRLDTQYF. The gene calls are TRBV7-9 and TRBJ2-3, with 7 bases aligning to TRBD2. The CDR3 has 17 residues. The J segment lost 5 bases and the V segment lost 3 bases, leaving 14 bases of the junction unmatched. Per germline, CDR1 SEHNR and CDR2 FQNEAQ (reference sequence).

The sample holds many counts of this clonotype. The J gene is TRBJ2-7, the V gene TRBV29-1; D not resolved. CDR3 length: 11 amino acids. Germline CDR1 SQVTM, CDR2 ANQGSEA. Deletions cut 4 bases from V and 4 bases from J, with 8 bases between. DNA of the CDR3: TGCAGCGTTGGATCCGGGTACGAGCAGTACTTC. Translated, it gives CSVGSGYEQYF.

This clonotype was picked up many times. The rearrangement joins TRBV7-9 to TRBJ1-1, with D unresolved. This CDR3 has 14 amino acids. CDR1 is SEHNR and CDR2 is FQNEAQ in the germline V gene (reference sequence). The V gene lost 0 bases and the J gene lost 3 bases, with 8 bases spanning the gap. The CDR3 sequence: CASSLAGPDTEAFF. The CDR3 DNA reads as TGTGCCAGCAGCTTAGCCGGGCCAGACACTGAAGCTTTCTTT.

This clonotype appeared many times. J is TRBJ2-7 and V is TRBV12-5, with 9 bases lining up with TRBD1. The CDR3 extends over 13 amino acids. The germline gives CDR1 LGHNT, CDR2 FRNRAP. V was pared by 7 bases and J by 5 bases, with 6 bases of the junction left unmatched. CDR3 sequence: CASASDRGHEQYF. CDR3 coding DNA: TGTGCTAGTGCCTCGGACAGGGGACACGAGCAGTACTTC.

This clonotype was seen at least ten times. The chain has TRBV10-2 and TRBJ2-4, with 9 bases aligning to TRBD2. CDR1 WSHSY and CDR2 SAAADI come from the germline V gene. This CDR3 comprises 14 residues. The ends lost 7 bases at V and 5 bases at J; junction bases unmatched: 6. Here the CDR3 reads CASTLTSGENIQYF. CDR3 bases: TGCGCCAGCACTCTGACTAGCGGAGAAAACATTCAGTACTTC.